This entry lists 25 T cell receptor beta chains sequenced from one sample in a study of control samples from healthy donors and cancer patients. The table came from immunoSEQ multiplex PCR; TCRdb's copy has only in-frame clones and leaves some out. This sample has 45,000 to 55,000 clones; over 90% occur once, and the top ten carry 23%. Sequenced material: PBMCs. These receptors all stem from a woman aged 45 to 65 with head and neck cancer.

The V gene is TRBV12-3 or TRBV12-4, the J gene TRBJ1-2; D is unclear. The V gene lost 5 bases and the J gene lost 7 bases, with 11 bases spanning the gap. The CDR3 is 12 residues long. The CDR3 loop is CASSPYRSGYTF. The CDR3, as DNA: TGTGCCAGCAGTCCCTACCGGAGTGGCTACACCTTC.

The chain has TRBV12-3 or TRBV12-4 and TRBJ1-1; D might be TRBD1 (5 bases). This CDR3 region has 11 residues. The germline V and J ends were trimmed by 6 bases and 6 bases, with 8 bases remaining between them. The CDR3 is CASSKGAEAFF. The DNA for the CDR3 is TGTGCCAGCAGCAAAGGGGCTGAAGCTTTCTTT.

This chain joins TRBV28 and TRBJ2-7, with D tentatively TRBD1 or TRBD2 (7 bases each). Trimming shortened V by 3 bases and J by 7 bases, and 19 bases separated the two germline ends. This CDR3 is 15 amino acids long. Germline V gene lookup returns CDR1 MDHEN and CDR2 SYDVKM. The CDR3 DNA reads TGTGCCAGCAGTTTGTGGTCAGGGGGGGCCGAGGAGCAGTACTTC. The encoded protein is CASSLWSGGAEEQYF.

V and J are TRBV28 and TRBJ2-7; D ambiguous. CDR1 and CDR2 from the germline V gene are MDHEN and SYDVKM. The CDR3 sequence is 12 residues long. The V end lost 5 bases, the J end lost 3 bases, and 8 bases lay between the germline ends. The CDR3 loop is CASSRRSYEQYF. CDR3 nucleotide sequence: TGTGCCAGCAGTCGTCGGAGCTACGAGCAGTACTTC.

The DNA of the CDR3 is TGTGCCAGCAGTTTATCAGCGGAGCCCTACGAGCAGTACTTC. Translation gives CASSLSAEPYEQYF. The V gene is TRBV28, the J gene TRBJ2-7, with D perhaps matching TRBD2 (5 bases). Trimming removed 1 base at V and 2 bases at J, with 9 bases between. This CDR3 region has 14 residues. Germline V gives CDR1 MDHEN, CDR2 SYDVKM.

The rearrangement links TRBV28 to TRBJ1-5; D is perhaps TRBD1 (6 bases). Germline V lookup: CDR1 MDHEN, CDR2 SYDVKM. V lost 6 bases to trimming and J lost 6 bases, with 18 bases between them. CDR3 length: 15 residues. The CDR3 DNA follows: TGTGCCAGCAGGCCATTGGGGGGGGCAGGTCAGCCCCAGCATTTT. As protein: CASRPLGGAGQPQHF.

CDR3 nucleotides: TGTGCCAGCCGTAGGGCCGCCTCCAGCTCCTACAATGAGCAGTTCTTC. This translates into CASRRAASSSYNEQFF. The chain links TRBV28 to TRBJ2-1; the D is unclear. Germline V gives CDR1 MDHEN, CDR2 SYDVKM. V lost 8 bases, J lost 0 bases, and 17 bases lay in between. The CDR3 length is 16 residues.

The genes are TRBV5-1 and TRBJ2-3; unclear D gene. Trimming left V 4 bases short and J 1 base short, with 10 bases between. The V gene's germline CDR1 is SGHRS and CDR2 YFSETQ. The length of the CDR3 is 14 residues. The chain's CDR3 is CASSPLTRTDTQYF. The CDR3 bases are TGCGCCAGCAGCCCCTTAACCCGCACAGATACGCAGTATTTT.

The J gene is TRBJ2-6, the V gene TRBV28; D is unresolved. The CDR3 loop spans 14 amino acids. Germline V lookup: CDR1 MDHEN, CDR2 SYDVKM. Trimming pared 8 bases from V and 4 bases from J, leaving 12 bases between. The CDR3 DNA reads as TGTGCCAGCTACTCCCCCCCCGGGGCCAACGTCCTGACTTTC. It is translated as CASYSPPGANVLTF.

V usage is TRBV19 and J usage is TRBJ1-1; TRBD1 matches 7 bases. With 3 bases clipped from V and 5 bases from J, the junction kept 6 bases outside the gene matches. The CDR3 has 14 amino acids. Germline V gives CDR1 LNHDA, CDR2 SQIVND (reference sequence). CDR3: CASSITGVGTEAFF. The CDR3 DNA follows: TGTGCCAGTAGTATCACAGGGGTTGGAACTGAAGCTTTCTTT.

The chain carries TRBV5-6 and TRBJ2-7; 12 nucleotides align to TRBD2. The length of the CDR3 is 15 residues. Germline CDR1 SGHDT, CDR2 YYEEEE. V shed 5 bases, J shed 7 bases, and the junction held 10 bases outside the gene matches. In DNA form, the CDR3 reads TGTGCCAGCAGTTCCGGACTAGCGGGATTTTGGGAGCAGTACTTC. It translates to CASSSGLAGFWEQYF.

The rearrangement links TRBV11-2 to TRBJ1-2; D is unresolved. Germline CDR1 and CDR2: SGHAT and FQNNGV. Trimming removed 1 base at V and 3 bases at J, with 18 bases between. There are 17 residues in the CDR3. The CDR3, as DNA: TGTGCCAGCAGCTTAGGAGCCCTCCTACAGAAGGACTATGGCTACACCTTC. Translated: CASSLGALLQKDYGYTF.

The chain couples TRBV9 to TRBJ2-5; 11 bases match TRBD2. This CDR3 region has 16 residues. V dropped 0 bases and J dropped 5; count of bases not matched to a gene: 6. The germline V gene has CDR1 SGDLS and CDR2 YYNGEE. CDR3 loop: CASSVARLAGSETQYF. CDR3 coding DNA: TGTGCCAGCAGCGTAGCAAGACTAGCGGGGAGTGAGACCCAGTACTTC.

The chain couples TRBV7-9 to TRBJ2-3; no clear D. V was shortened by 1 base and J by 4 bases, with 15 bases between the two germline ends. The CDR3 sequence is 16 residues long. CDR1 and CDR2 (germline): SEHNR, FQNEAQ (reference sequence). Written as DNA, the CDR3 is TGTGCCAGCAGCTTAGGAGGTAGCATCGGGCCAGATACGCAGTATTTT. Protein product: CASSLGGSIGPDTQYF.

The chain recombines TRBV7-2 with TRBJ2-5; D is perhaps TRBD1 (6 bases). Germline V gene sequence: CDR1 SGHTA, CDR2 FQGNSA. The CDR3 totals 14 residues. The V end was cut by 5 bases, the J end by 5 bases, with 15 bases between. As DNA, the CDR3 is TGTGCCAGCAGCCTGGGGGCCCAGTGGGAGACCCAGTACTTC. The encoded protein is CASSLGAQWETQYF.

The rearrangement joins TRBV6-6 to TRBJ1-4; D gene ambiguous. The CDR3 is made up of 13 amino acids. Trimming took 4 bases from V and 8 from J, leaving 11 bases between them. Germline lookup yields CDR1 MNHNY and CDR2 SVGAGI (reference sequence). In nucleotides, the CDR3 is TGTGCCAGCAGTTCCGGATTCGAGGAAAAACTGTTTTTT. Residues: CASSSGFEEKLFF.

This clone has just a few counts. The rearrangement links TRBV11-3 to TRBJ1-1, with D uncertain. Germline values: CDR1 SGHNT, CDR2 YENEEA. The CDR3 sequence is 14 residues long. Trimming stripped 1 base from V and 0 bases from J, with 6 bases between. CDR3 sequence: CASSLAGMNTEAFF. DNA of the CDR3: TGTGCCAGCAGCTTAGCGGGGATGAACACTGAAGCTTTCTTT.

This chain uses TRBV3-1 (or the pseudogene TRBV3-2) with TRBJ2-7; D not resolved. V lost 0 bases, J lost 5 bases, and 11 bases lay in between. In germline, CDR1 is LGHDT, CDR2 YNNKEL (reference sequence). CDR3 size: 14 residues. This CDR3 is CASSQDSYPNEQYF. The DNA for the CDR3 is TGTGCCAGCAGCCAAGACTCCTACCCCAACGAGCAGTACTTC.

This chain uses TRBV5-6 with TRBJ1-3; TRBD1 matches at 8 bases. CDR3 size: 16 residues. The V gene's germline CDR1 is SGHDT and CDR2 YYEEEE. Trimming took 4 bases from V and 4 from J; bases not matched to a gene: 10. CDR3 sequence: CASSADRGLRGNTIYF. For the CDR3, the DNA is TGTGCCAGCAGCGCTGACAGGGGATTGCGAGGAAACACCATATATTTT.

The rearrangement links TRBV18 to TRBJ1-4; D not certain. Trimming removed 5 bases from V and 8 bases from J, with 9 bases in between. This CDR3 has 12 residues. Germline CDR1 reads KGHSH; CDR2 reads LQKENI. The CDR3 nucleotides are TGTGCCAGCTCAGCGTGGGAAGAAAAACTGTTTTTT. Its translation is CASSAWEEKLFF.

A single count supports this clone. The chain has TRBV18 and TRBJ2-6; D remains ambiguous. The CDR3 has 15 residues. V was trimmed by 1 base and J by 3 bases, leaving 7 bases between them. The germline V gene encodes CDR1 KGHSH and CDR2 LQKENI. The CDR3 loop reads CASSPLFGGANVLTF. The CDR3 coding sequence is TGTGCCAGCTCACCACTATTCGGTGGGGCCAACGTCCTGACTTTC.

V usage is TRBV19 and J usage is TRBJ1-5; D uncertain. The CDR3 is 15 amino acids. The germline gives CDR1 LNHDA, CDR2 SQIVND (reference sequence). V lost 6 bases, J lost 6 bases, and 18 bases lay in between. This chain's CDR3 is CASSDDGEGSQPQHF. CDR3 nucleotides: TGTGCCAGTAGCGATGACGGGGAGGGAAGTCAGCCCCAGCATTTT. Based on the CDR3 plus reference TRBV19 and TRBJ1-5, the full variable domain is DGGITQSPKYLFRKEGQNVTLSCEQNLNHDAMYWYRQDPGQGLRLIYYSQIVNDFQKGDIAEGYSVSREKKESFPLTVTSAQKNPTAFYLCASSDDGEGSQPQHFGDGTRLSIL.

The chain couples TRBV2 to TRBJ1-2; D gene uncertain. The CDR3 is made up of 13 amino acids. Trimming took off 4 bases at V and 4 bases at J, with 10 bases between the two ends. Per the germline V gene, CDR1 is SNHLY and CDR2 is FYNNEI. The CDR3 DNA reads TGTGCCAGCAGTGCCGGGTTTGGCTATGGCTACACCTTC. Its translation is CASSAGFGYGYTF. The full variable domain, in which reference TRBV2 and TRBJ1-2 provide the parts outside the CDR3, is EPEVTQTPSHQVTQMGQEVILRCVPISNHLYFYWYRQILGQKVEFLVSFYNNEISEKSEIFDDQFSVERPDGSNFTLKIRSTKLEDSAMYFCASSAGFGYGYTFGSGTRLTVV.

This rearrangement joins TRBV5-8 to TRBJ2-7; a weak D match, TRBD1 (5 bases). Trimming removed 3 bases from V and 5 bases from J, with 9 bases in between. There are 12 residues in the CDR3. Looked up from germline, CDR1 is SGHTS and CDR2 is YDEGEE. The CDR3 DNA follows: TGTGCCAGCAGCTCAGGGTTCCACGAGCAGTACTTC. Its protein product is CASSSGFHEQYF. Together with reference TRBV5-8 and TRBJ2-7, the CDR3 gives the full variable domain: EAGVTQSPTHLIKTRGQQATLRCSPISGHTSVYWYQQALGLGLQFLLWYDEGEERNRGNFPPRFSGRQFPNYSSELNVNALELEDSALYLCASSSGFHEQYFGPGTRLTVT.

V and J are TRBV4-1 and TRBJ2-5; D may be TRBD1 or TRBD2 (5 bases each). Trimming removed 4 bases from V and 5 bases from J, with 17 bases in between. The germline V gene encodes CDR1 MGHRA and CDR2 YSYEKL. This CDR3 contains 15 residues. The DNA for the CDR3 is TGCGCCAGCAGCCGGGACCCCCGAGGCGTGGAGACCCAGTACTTC. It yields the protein CASSRDPRGVETQYF.